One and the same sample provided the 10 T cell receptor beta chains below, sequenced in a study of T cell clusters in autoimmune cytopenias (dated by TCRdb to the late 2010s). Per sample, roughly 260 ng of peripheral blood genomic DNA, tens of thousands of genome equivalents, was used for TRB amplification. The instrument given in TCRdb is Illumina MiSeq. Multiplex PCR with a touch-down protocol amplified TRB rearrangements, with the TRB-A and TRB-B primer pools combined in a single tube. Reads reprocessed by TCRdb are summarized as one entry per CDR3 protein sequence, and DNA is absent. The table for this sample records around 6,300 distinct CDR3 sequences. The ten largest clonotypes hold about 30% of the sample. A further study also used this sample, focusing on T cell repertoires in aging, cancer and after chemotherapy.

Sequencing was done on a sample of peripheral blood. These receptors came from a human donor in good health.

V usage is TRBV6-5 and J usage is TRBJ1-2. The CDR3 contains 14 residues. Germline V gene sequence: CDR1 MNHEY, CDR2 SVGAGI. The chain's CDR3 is CASSYRAGLLGYTF.

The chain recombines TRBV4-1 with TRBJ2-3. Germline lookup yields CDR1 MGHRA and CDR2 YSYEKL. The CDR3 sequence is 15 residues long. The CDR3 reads CASSQVGLAIDTQYF.

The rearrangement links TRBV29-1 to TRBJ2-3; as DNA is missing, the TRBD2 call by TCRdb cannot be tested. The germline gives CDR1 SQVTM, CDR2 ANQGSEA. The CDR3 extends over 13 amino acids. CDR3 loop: CSVDQRATDTQYF.

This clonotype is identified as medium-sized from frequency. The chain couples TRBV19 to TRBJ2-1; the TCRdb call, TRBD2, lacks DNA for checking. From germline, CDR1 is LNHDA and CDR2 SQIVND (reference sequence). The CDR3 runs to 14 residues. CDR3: CASETGGGNNEQFF.

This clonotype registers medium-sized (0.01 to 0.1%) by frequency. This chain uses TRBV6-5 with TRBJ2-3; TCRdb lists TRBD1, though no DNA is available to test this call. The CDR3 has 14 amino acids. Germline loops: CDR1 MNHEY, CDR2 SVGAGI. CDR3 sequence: CASSYPGTGGTQYF.

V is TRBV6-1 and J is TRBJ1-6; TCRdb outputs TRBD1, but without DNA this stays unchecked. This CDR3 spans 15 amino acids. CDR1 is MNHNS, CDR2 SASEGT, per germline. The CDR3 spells CASITDDRGGSPLHF.

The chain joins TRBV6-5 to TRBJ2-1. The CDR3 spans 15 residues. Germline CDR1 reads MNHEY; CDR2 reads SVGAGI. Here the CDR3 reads CASSSVGGPYNEQFF.

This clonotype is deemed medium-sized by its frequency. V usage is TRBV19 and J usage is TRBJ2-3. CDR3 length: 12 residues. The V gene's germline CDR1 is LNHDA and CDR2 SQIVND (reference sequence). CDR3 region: CASSISPDTQYF.

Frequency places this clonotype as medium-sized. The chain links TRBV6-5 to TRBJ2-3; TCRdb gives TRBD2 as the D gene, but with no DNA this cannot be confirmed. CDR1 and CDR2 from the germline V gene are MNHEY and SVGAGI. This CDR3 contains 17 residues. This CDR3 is CASSYRGSGGNTDTQYF.

The CDR3 here is CASSSPRTGQGSPLHF. The genes are TRBV6-2 or TRBV6-3 and TRBJ1-6; there is no DNA to check the TCRdb D call of TRBD1. In germline, CDR1 is MNHEY, CDR2 SVGEGT. CDR3 length: 16 amino acids.